This T cell receptor (beta chain) comes out of a study of breast tumors, draining lymph nodes, adjacent tissues. Study results and limitations: Tumor repertoires ranked between lymph nodes and nontumor tissue in diversity, with V and J gene preferences. The data were judged consistent with most tumor T cells coming from lymph node and expanding in tumor.

Axillary draining lymph nodes of breast cancer patients supplied the node samples. This clonotype was detected ten times or more. Its antigen is undetermined. From the multiplex PCR reads, TCRdb called clonotypes with MiXCR, one entry per CDR3 protein. This sample has approximately 90,000 distinct CDR3 sequences, with more than 25% found just once. V dropped 1 base and J dropped 2; count of bases not matched to a gene: 3. Per the germline V gene, CDR1 is LGHDT and CDR2 is YNNKEL (reference sequence). The CDR3 spans 16 residues. V and J are TRBV3-1 and TRBJ1-2; TRBD1 agrees at 11 bases. This receptor was identified in a female donor with breast cancer. Some clones in this sample may be carry-over from other donors' samples. The specimen sequenced was axillary lymph node tissue. The CDR3 loop reads CASSQVGTGGNYGYTF. The CDR3 DNA reads TGTGCCAGCAGCCAAGTAGGGACAGGGGGGAACTATGGCTACACCTTC.